The 14 T cell receptor beta chains presented below share a single source sample, sequenced in a study of blood T cell repertoires in COVID-19. Profiled with immunoSEQ multiplex PCR; TCRdb holds only in-frame clones, not every one. The data hold 490,000 or so clones, with approximately 91% observed a single time. The sample consisted of PBMCs or T cells enriched from blood (not recorded which). These receptors were collected from a woman aged 60-75 years who had recovered from COVID-19.

As concerns this clone: Different DNA sequences within this sample yield the same CDR3. The gene calls are TRBV5-6 and TRBJ2-7, with D possibly being TRBD1 (5 bases). The germline gives CDR1 SGHDT, CDR2 YYEEEE. The CDR3 spans 13 residues. Trimming removed 4 bases at V and 0 bases at J, with 8 bases between. The CDR3, as DNA: TGTGCCAGCAGCCCAGGGATCTCCTACGAGCAGTACTTC. Amino acid sequence: CASSPGISYEQYF.

The chain employs TRBV11-3 and TRBJ1-1; possible D gene TRBD1, 5 bases. CDR3 length: 13 residues. The germline gives CDR1 SGHNT, CDR2 YENEEA. V was cut by 2 bases and J by 5 bases, with 9 bases left in between. CDR3 sequence: CASSLQGETEAFF. The CDR3 nucleotides read TGTGCCAGCAGCTTACAGGGTGAAACTGAAGCTTTCTTT.

This clone was recorded once. The chain combines TRBV27 with TRBJ2-1, with 8 bases lining up with TRBD1. The CDR3 is 14 amino acids. The J segment lost 8 bases and the V segment lost 1 base, leaving 4 bases of the junction unmatched. Germline values: CDR1 MNHEY, CDR2 SMNVEV (reference sequence). The chain's CDR3 is CASSLLQGVYEQFF. For the CDR3, the DNA is TGTGCCAGCAGTTTATTACAGGGGGTCTATGAGCAGTTCTTC.

V and J are TRBV3-1 (or the pseudogene TRBV3-2) and TRBJ1-5; 10 positions agree with TRBD1. The CDR3 spans 17 residues. Germline CDR1 LGHDT, CDR2 YNNKEL (reference sequence). V shed 0 bases, J shed 2 bases, and the junction held 4 bases outside the gene matches. The DNA for the CDR3 is TGTGCCAGCAGCCAAGAGCCCGGGACAGGGGGCAATCAGCCCCAGCATTTT. Its translation: CASSQEPGTGGNQPQHF.

The V gene is TRBV5-1, the J gene TRBJ1-6; possibly TRBD1 for D (6 bases). The CDR3 contains 18 residues. Between the trimmed V and J ends, which lost 0 bases and 7 bases, there was a span of 20 bases. Germline V gene sequence: CDR1 SGHRS, CDR2 YFSETQ. CDR3 DNA sequence: TGCGCCAGCAGCTTGGTAATGGACAGTTACAAACTCAATTCACCCCTCCACTTT. Translation gives CASSLVMDSYKLNSPLHF.

The chain links TRBV11-2 to TRBJ2-7, with a tentative D call TRBD1 (6 bases). The CDR3 totals 14 residues. V lost 4 bases, J lost 6 bases, and 16 bases lay in between. Germline CDR1 SGHAT, CDR2 FQNNGV. The CDR3 here is CASSSPNRVVEQYF. CDR3 coding DNA: TGTGCCAGCAGCTCCCCTAACAGGGTAGTCGAGCAGTACTTC.

The CDR3 here is CASSTTGDGNTIYF. The CDR3 DNA reads as TGTGCCAGCAGTACGACAGGGGACGGAAACACCATATATTTT. J is TRBJ1-3 and V is TRBV2; 8 positions agree with TRBD1. Germline CDR1 reads SNHLY; CDR2 reads FYNNEI. V shed 5 bases, J shed 4 bases, and the junction held 4 bases outside the gene matches. This CDR3 is 14 amino acids long.

The V gene is TRBV19, the J gene TRBJ2-1; 10 bases agree with TRBD2. The CDR3 is 15 amino acids. V gave up 8 bases and J gave up 7 bases; unmatched junction bases: 11. CDR1 and CDR2 (germline): LNHDA, SQIVND (reference sequence). The CDR3 DNA sequence: TGTGCCAGTCAAGGGATAACTAGCGGGGAAAATGAGCAGTTCTTC. This translates into CASQGITSGENEQFF.

CDR3 region: CASSGPTGTGYTF. CDR3 coding DNA: TGTGCCAGCAGCGGCCCGACAGGGACAGGCTACACCTTC. The chain employs TRBV7-2 and TRBJ1-2; 7 bases are a match to TRBD1. The CDR3 is made up of 13 amino acids. Per the germline V gene, CDR1 is SGHTA and CDR2 is FQGNSA. V lost 5 bases, J lost 8 bases, and 8 bases stayed unmatched.

J is TRBJ2-3 and V is TRBV5-1, with 7 bases aligning to TRBD1. V lost 0 bases to trimming and J lost 4 bases; unmatched junction nucleotides: 2. Germline assignment: CDR1 SGHRS and CDR2 YFSETQ. This CDR3 contains 14 residues. This CDR3 reads CASSLGGTADTQYF. The CDR3 DNA is TGCGCCAGCAGCTTGGGAGGGACAGCAGATACGCAGTATTTT.

The rearrangement links TRBV24-1 to TRBJ2-5, with D possibly TRBD2 on 5 matching bases. This CDR3 has 14 amino acids. V lost 4 bases to trimming and J lost 3 bases, with 11 bases between them. CDR1 KGHDR and CDR2 SFDVKD come from the germline V gene. CDR3 sequence: CATSDATREETQYF. The CDR3 region has the DNA TGTGCCACCAGTGACGCAACTAGAGAAGAGACCCAGTACTTC.

J is TRBJ1-2 and V is TRBV7-8, with 7 bases aligning to TRBD1. The length of the CDR3 is 16 residues. The V gene's germline CDR1 is SGHVS and CDR2 FQNEAQ. With V trimmed by 2 bases and J by 8 bases, 14 bases remained unmatched. The CDR3 is CASSLRGRGLGGGYTF. DNA of the CDR3: TGTGCCAGCAGCTTACGGGGAAGGGGGCTCGGAGGAGGCTACACCTTC.

The V and J genes are TRBV18 and TRBJ1-1, with 8 positions matching TRBD1. The trim removed 8 bases at V and 3 bases at J, leaving 5 bases unmatched. The CDR3 covers 13 residues. Germline V gene data show CDR1 as KGHSH and CDR2 as LQKENI. The chain's CDR3 is CASRQGSDTEAFF. In DNA form, the CDR3 reads TGTGCCAGCCGACAGGGGAGCGACACTGAAGCTTTCTTT.

This chain uses TRBV1 with TRBJ1-5. TRBV1 is assigned pseudogene status. This CDR3 has 16 residues. As DNA, the CDR3 is TGCACCAGCAGCCAAAAGGAGGCAGGCATGGACCAGCCCCAGCATTTT. Translation: CTSSQKEAGMDQPQHF.